The 20 T cell receptor beta chains in this list originate from one sample, sequenced in a study of blood T cells in healthy people across ages. It was with a sample-barcoded 5' primer and a J-beta primer mix that a second PCR of about 6 to 12 cycles was run. From the 5' RACE reads, TCRdb called clonotypes with MiXCR, one entry per CDR3 protein. The sample records 540,000 or so distinct CDR3 sequences, around 24% being singletons. The sample was also reused in another study, on T cells of mothers and their children.

Source material: blood. The receptors stem from a boy aged 5 to 17 in good health.

This clonotype was counted a few times. The chain has TRBV2 and TRBJ2-5, with D possibly called TRBD1 or TRBD2 (5 bases each). The DNA matches TRBJ2-7 better at its end, which makes the J call doubtful. Germline values: CDR1 SNHLY, CDR2 FYNNEI. The CDR3 runs to 15 residues. CDR3 amino acids: CASSQWPGQGYEQYF. The CDR3 DNA reads as TGTGCCAGCAGTCAATGGCCGGGGCAGGGCTACGAGCAGTACTTC.

The chain uses TRBV12-3 or TRBV12-4 and TRBJ2-3, with 14 bases that match TRBD2. CDR3 length equals 17 residues. The J segment lost 3 bases and the V segment lost 4 bases, leaving 6 bases of the junction unmatched. This CDR3 is CASSSGLAGGGTDTQYF. The CDR3 DNA is TGTGCCAGCAGTTCAGGACTAGCGGGGGGTGGGACAGATACGCAGTATTTT.

The chain is built from TRBV11-3 and TRBJ2-2; no clear D. V dropped 6 bases and J dropped 6 bases, with 8 bases sitting between them. This CDR3 comprises 12 residues. Germline V CDR1 and CDR2: SGHNT, YENEEA. The CDR3, as DNA: TGTGCCAGCAGTGGGGTTGCCGGGGAGCTGTTTTTT. It yields the protein CASSGVAGELFF.

The CDR3 is CASKYRQGTSYNEQFF. In DNA form, the CDR3 reads TGTGCCAGCAAATATAGACAGGGGACCTCCTACAATGAGCAGTTCTTC. This chain connects TRBV5-6 to TRBJ2-1, with 8 bases identical to TRBD1. The germline gives CDR1 SGHDT, CDR2 YYEEEE. The junction had 8 bases not matched to a gene; V was cut back by 6 bases and J by 0 bases. This CDR3 spans 16 amino acids.

This rearrangement joins TRBV6-5 to TRBJ1-5, with TRBD1 matching over 7 bases. The J segment lost 7 bases and the V segment lost 2 bases, leaving 5 bases of the junction unmatched. The CDR3 is 14 residues long. The germline CDR1 and CDR2 sequences are MNHEY and SVGAGI. This chain's CDR3 is CASSYDRVNQPQHF. In DNA form, the CDR3 reads TGTGCCAGCAGTTACGACAGGGTCAACCAGCCCCAGCATTTT.

This clonotype was counted between two and nine times. At one boundary the junction diverges from the germline segment, which might be a read error. The rearrangement joins TRBV12-3 or TRBV12-4 to TRBJ2-3; D is unclear. The CDR3 sequence is 12 residues long. DNA for the CDR3: TGCGCCAGCAGTCCCCGAGTGGGTACGCAGTATTTT. Translating gives CASSPRVGTQYF.

This clonotype came up a few times. One junction end disagrees with the germline gene, perhaps due to a read error. V and J are TRBV4-3 and TRBJ2-7; D is tentatively TRBD1 or TRBD2 (6 bases each). Germline CDR1 LGHNA, CDR2 YSLEER. The CDR3 is made up of 14 amino acids. CDR3 sequence reads: CASSQIGGSHEQYF. CDR3 nucleotide sequence: TGCGCCAGCAGCCAAATCGGGGGCTCCCACGAGCAGTACTTC.

The chain has TRBV28 and TRBJ2-1, with 7 bases aligning to TRBD2. The J segment lost 3 bases and the V segment lost 1 base, leaving 12 bases of the junction unmatched. CDR3 size: 18 residues. Germline V gene sequence: CDR1 MDHEN, CDR2 SYDVKM. The CDR3: CASSLLLGLSADYNEQFF. In nucleotides, the CDR3 is TGTGCCAGCAGTTTATTATTGGGACTAAGTGCCGACTACAATGAGCAGTTCTTC.

This clonotype was picked up a small number of times. The V and J genes are TRBV4-3 and TRBJ1-2; D gene unclear. The CDR3 extends over 14 amino acids. Germline CDR1 and CDR2: LGHNA and YSLEER. Trimming removed 1 base from V and 0 bases from J, with 6 bases in between. CDR3 in DNA: TGCGCCAGCAGCCAAGTGGGCCCTAACTATGGCTACACCTTC. Translating gives CASSQVGPNYGYTF.

The chain has TRBV28 and TRBJ2-5; no reliable D call. Per germline, CDR1 MDHEN and CDR2 SYDVKM. The ends were cut back, 1 base at V and 2 bases at J, with 8 bases in the middle. The CDR3 runs to 14 residues. CDR3 protein: CASSLLLKQETQYF. CDR3 DNA: TGTGCCAGCAGTTTATTGCTTAAACAAGAGACCCAGTACTTC. The complete variable domain, with remaining parts taken from reference TRBV28 and TRBJ2-5, reads DVKVTQSSRYLVKRTGEKVFLECVQDMDHENMFWYRQDPGLGLRLIYFSYDVKMKEKGDIPEGYSVSREKKERFSLILESASTNQTSMYLCASSLLLKQETQYFGPGTRLLVL.

This clonotype was seen more than once but under ten times. The junction departs from the called germline gene at one end, perhaps through a read error. The rearrangement uses TRBV4-3 and TRBJ2-3; D unclear. Germline CDR1 and CDR2: LGHNA and YSLEER. This CDR3 has 17 residues. The CDR3 DNA is TGCGCCAGCAGCCAAGATTTTGGCGGACCGGGCACGGATACGCAGTATTTT. It yields the protein CASSQDFGGPGTDTQYF.

The chain links TRBV24-1 to TRBJ2-2; D perhaps matches TRBD2 (7 bases). Germline CDR1 and CDR2: KGHDR and SFDVKD. V was trimmed by 0 bases and J by 3 bases, leaving 13 bases between them. This CDR3 contains 17 residues. The chain's CDR3 is CATSDLWGGADTGELFF. CDR3 coding DNA: TGTGCCACCAGTGATTTGTGGGGGGGCGCGGACACCGGGGAGCTGTTTTTT.

This clonotype showed up just a few times. This chain uses TRBV7-2 with TRBJ2-5; tentative D call: TRBD1 (6 bases). Germline lookup yields CDR1 SGHTA and CDR2 FQGNSA. The CDR3 is 15 amino acids. V was shortened by 5 bases and J by 2 bases, with 15 bases between the two germline ends. CDR3 bases: TGTGCCAGCAGCCGCCGGTCAGGGGAACAAGAGACCCAGTACTTC. Its protein is CASSRRSGEQETQYF.

On this clonotype itself: At one end, the junction sequence differs from germline, possibly due to a read error. V is TRBV11-1 and J is TRBJ2-7; a possible D gene is TRBD2 (5 bases). CDR3 length: 16 amino acids. The germline V gene has CDR1 SGHAT and CDR2 FQDESV (reference sequence). CDR3 region: CASSFVRGSPPYKQYF. CDR3 DNA: TGTGCCAGCAGCTTCGTTCGGGGTTCCCCACCCTACAAGCAGTACTTC.

The chain combines TRBV5-1 with TRBJ2-3; 13 bases align to TRBD2. Germline V gene data show CDR1 as SGHRS and CDR2 as YFSETQ. CDR3 length: 18 residues. Germline trimming cut 3 bases from V and 2 bases from J; bases unmatched to any gene: 9. The CDR3 coding sequence is TGCGCCAGCAGCTCCCAGAGGGGACTAGCGGGGAACACAGATACGCAGTATTTT. It encodes CASSSQRGLAGNTDTQYF.

To note about this clonotype: The junction and the germline gene differ at one end; a read error may be behind it. This chain connects TRBV6-2 or TRBV6-3 to TRBJ2-2; TRBD1 aligns across 9 bases. Germline values: CDR1 MNHEY, CDR2 SVGEGT. The CDR3 consists of 15 residues. The CDR3 loop is CVSRRTGGAFGELFF. CDR3 coding DNA: TGTGTCAGCAGACGCACAGGGGGCGCATTCGGGGAGCTGTTTTTT.

V and J are TRBV20-1 and TRBJ2-4; D is perhaps TRBD2 (5 bases). Per germline, CDR1 DFQATT and CDR2 SNEGSKA (reference sequence). This CDR3 contains 17 residues. The V gene lost 0 bases and the J gene lost 1 base, with 16 bases spanning the gap. CDR3 protein: CSARERVSRVAKNIQYF. The DNA of the CDR3 is TGCAGTGCTAGAGAGCGGGTTTCGAGAGTGGCCAAAAACATTCAGTACTTC.

This chain joins TRBV6-2 or TRBV6-3 and TRBJ1-5; D is perhaps TRBD1 (6 bases). Looked up from germline, CDR1 is MNHEY and CDR2 is SVGEGT. The V end was cut by 2 bases, the J end by 4 bases, with 15 bases between. The length of the CDR3 is 16 residues. The CDR3 nucleotides read TGTGCCAGCAGTTACGGGGGGCGAATCGGGAATCAGCCCCAGCATTTT. Its protein is CASSYGGRIGNQPQHF.

V gene TRBV4-1 combines with J gene TRBJ2-7; TRBD2 matches 7 bases. Looked up from germline, CDR1 is MGHRA and CDR2 is YSYEKL. The CDR3 contains 15 residues. Trimming cost V 3 bases and J 5 bases; bases outside gene matches: 10. The CDR3: CASSQGTTHLNEQYF. The CDR3 region has the DNA TGCGCCAGCAGCCAGGGGACTACTCACCTTAACGAGCAGTACTTC.

This clonotype was found a few times. The V call is TRBV2, the J call TRBJ2-2; the match to TRBD2 covers 8 bases. V lost 7 bases to trimming and J lost 7 bases; unmatched junction nucleotides: 8. The CDR3 has 14 residues. Germline V gene lookup returns CDR1 SNHLY and CDR2 FYNNEI. This CDR3 is CASNPRGVGGELFF. CDR3 coding DNA: TGTGCCAGCAATCCGCGGGGGGTCGGCGGGGAGCTGTTTTTT.